This T cell receptor (beta chain) appears in the sequencing data of a study of regulatory T cells in long-lasting Graves disease. Arm-PCR of CDR3 regions and iRepertoire HTBI primers were the basis on which TCR beta libraries were built. TCRdb reprocessed the multiplex PCR reads via MiXCR and lists one record per CDR3 protein. The sample lists about 520,000 distinct CDR3 sequences; about 12% were seen once. Time point noted: newly diagnosed GD, antithyroid drugs for less than 3 months. Extracted RNA from PBMCs served as the source of the TCR library. This clonotype has a handful of counts. This same sample was also part of a study on T cells in Graves' hyperthyroidism and ophthalmopathy.

The specimen was peripheral blood mononuclear cells (PBMCs), collected at new diagnosis, from a patient treated with antithyroid drugs. The TCR was taken from a woman in her thirties with Graves disease.

The DNA for the CDR3 is TGCGCCAGCAGCCAACCCCGACTAGCGGAAAGCACAGATACGCAGTATTTT. Protein sequence: CASSQPRLAESTDTQYF. This chain connects TRBV4-1 to TRBJ2-3; 9 positions agree with TRBD2. Looked up from germline, CDR1 is MGHRA and CDR2 is YSYEKL. Trimming at V came to 2 bases and at J to 0 bases, leaving 6 bases not matched to a gene. The CDR3 has 17 amino acids.